The 26 T cell receptor beta chains below all came from one sample that was sequenced in a study of T cell responses to AZD1222 COVID-19 vaccine. Repertoires were generated with immunoSEQ multiplex PCR, while TCRdb's copy carries only in-frame clones and drops some. The sample includes just over 90,000 clones, approximately 92% of them seen just once. This material consisted of peripheral blood, taken 28 days after the second AZD1222 dose. The receptors come from an adult who received the AZD1222 COVID-19 vaccine.

The V call is TRBV29-1, the J call TRBJ2-5; 8 bases are a match to TRBD1. Per germline, CDR1 SQVTM and CDR2 ANQGSEA. Germline trimming cut 6 bases from V and 0 bases from J; bases unmatched to any gene: 18. The CDR3 length is 18 residues. CDR3 DNA sequence: TGCAGCGTCCTAACTAGTATACAGGGGGATTCGTACCAAGAGACCCAGTACTTC. This translates into CSVLTSIQGDSYQETQYF.

CDR3 sequence: CASSLKMTDTQYF. The CDR3 DNA reads as TGTGCCAGCAGCTTAAAGATGACAGATACGCAGTATTTT. The V call is TRBV7-2, the J call TRBJ2-3; D is ambiguous. Germline CDR1 reads SGHTA; CDR2 reads FQGNSA. V gave up 2 bases and J gave up 3 bases, with 6 bases separating them. The CDR3 covers 13 residues.

The gene calls are TRBV6-2 or TRBV6-3 and TRBJ2-2; TRBD1 agrees at 11 bases. CDR3 length: 16 amino acids. The ends lost 5 bases at V and 5 bases at J; junction bases unmatched: 7. Germline CDR1 MNHEY, CDR2 SVGEGT. DNA for the CDR3: TGTGCCAGCAGTCAGGACAGGGGGCTTCTAACCGGGGAGCTGTTTTTT. This encodes CASSQDRGLLTGELFF.

CDR3 DNA sequence: TGTGCCAGCCCACGGGACAGGGGGCTAGCTACCTACAATGAGCAGTTCTTC. This sequence encodes CASPRDRGLATYNEQFF. The chain employs TRBV2 and TRBJ2-1; 12 bases match TRBD1. Germline CDR1 and CDR2: SNHLY and FYNNEI. The CDR3 totals 17 residues. V gave up 8 bases and J gave up 2 bases; unmatched junction bases: 10.

The chain carries TRBV19 and TRBJ1-1, with 9 bases lining up with TRBD1. V was clipped by 5 bases and J by 3 bases; unmatched bases: 10. The CDR3 has 16 amino acids. The germline V gene has CDR1 LNHDA and CDR2 SQIVND (reference sequence). CDR3 protein: CASSPTGTGFYTEAFF. CDR3 coding DNA: TGTGCCAGTAGTCCCACCGGGACAGGGTTTTACACTGAAGCTTTCTTT.

The V gene is TRBV11-1, the J gene TRBJ1-5; possibly TRBD1 for D (6 bases). Trimming took 6 bases from V and 9 from J, leaving 15 bases between them. This CDR3 is built from 13 residues. Germline values: CDR1 SGHAT, CDR2 FQDESV (reference sequence). The CDR3 nucleotides read TGTGCCAGCAGAGGACAGCCTGGATCGCCCCAGCATTTT. Translating it yields CASRGQPGSPQHF.

The CDR3 DNA sequence: TGTGCCAGCAGCCGCGGACTAGCGGACTACGAGCAGTACTTC. This translates into CASSRGLADYEQYF. This chain joins TRBV9 and TRBJ2-7; 10 bases match TRBD2. Unmatched junction bases numbered 4, after V lost 4 bases and J lost 3 bases. The germline gives CDR1 SGDLS, CDR2 YYNGEE. This CDR3 region has 14 residues.

The chain couples TRBV19 to TRBJ1-3; D unclear. V lost 3 bases and J lost 0, with 9 bases in between. CDR1 is LNHDA and CDR2 is SQIVND in the germline V gene (reference sequence). The length of the CDR3 is 15 residues. The CDR3 DNA reads TGTGCCAGTAGTATTGCGGGTATCTCTGGAAACACCATATATTTT. Residues: CASSIAGISGNTIYF.

V usage is TRBV12-3 or TRBV12-4 and J usage is TRBJ1-6; D gene uncertain. Trimming stripped 5 bases from V and 10 bases from J, with 12 bases between. The CDR3 loop spans 13 amino acids. CDR3: CASSPNRISPLHF. Written as DNA, the CDR3 is TGTGCCAGCAGTCCAAACAGAATCTCACCCCTCCACTTT.

V and J are TRBV4-2 and TRBJ1-6; no clear D gene. The CDR3 runs 14 residues. CDR1 LGHNA and CDR2 YNFKEQ come from the germline V gene. V lost 0 bases, J lost 4 bases, and 4 bases lay in between. CDR3 amino acids: CASSQEEYNSPLHF. The CDR3 bases are TGTGCCAGCAGCCAAGAGGAGTATAATTCACCCCTCCACTTT.

The CDR3 DNA sequence: TGTGCCTCTCAGGGACGGTCGAACACTGAAGCTTTCTTT. This translates into CASQGRSNTEAFF. The gene calls are TRBV12-3 or TRBV12-4 and TRBJ1-1; a possible D gene is TRBD1 (5 bases). The CDR3 totals 13 residues. V shed 11 bases and J shed 1 base, with 14 bases lying between them.

This rearrangement joins TRBV6-1 to TRBJ2-6; TRBD1 aligns across 7 bases. Germline loops: CDR1 MNHNS, CDR2 SASEGT. There are 15 residues in the CDR3. V was clipped by 3 bases and J by 4 bases; unmatched bases: 3. CDR3 nucleotide sequence: TGTGCCAGCAGTGAGACAGGGACCGGGGCCAACGTCCTGACTTTC. It translates to CASSETGTGANVLTF.

The rearrangement uses TRBV2 and TRBJ1-2; D is ambiguous. The length of the CDR3 is 14 residues. V was cut by 5 bases and J by 4 bases, with 14 bases left in between. Germline V CDR1 and CDR2: SNHLY, FYNNEI. This CDR3 reads CASSFSTNIYGYTF. In DNA, the CDR3 is TGTGCCAGCAGTTTCTCGACAAACATCTATGGCTACACCTTC.

The rearrangement links TRBV6-1 to TRBJ1-5; tentatively, D is TRBD1 (6 bases). The germline V and J ends were trimmed by 4 bases and 5 bases, with 21 bases remaining between them. CDR3 length equals 17 residues. The V gene's germline CDR1 is MNHNS and CDR2 SASEGT. The CDR3 DNA sequence: TGTGCCAGCAGTGTGGGGTCTAGGAGCAGGGGAGATCAGCCCCAGCATTTT. This encodes CASSVGSRSRGDQPQHF.

The V gene is TRBV18, the J gene TRBJ2-5, with 14 bases fitting TRBD2. Trimming cost V 3 bases and J 3 bases; bases outside gene matches: 3. Germline CDR1 and CDR2: KGHSH and LQKENI. This CDR3 comprises 16 residues. The CDR3 is CASSPAGLAGEETQYF. CDR3 DNA sequence: TGTGCCAGCTCACCCGCGGGACTAGCGGGGGAAGAGACCCAGTACTTC. The variable domain in full, completed from reference TRBV18 and TRBJ2-5, reads NAGVMQNPRHLVRRRGQEARLRCSPMKGHSHVYWYRQLPEEGLKFMVYLQKENIIDESGMPKERFSAEFPKEGPSILRIQQVVRGDSAAYFCASSPAGLAGEETQYFGPGTRLLVL.

This rearrangement joins TRBV7-9 to TRBJ2-5, with D uncertain. CDR3 length: 12 residues. V was shortened by 1 base and J by 5 bases, with 5 bases between the two germline ends. CDR1 and CDR2 from the germline V gene are SEHNR and FQNEAQ (reference sequence). This chain's CDR3 is CASSLVRETQYF. CDR3 DNA: TGTGCCAGCAGCTTAGTAAGGGAGACCCAGTACTTC.

V gene TRBV7-2 combines with J gene TRBJ1-1; TRBD1 might be the D (5 bases). Germline V gene data show CDR1 as SGHTA and CDR2 as FQGNSA. Deletions cut 3 bases from V and 1 base from J, with 15 bases between. This CDR3 is built from 16 residues. CDR3 nucleotide sequence: TGTGCCAGCAGCTTTTGGGGGGGTAGAGAGAACACTGAAGCTTTCTTT. It yields the protein CASSFWGGRENTEAFF.

The rearrangement uses TRBV7-8 and TRBJ1-4; unclear D gene. CDR3 length equals 14 residues. Trimming left V 1 base short and J 2 bases short, with 5 bases between. CDR1 is SGHVS, CDR2 FQNEAQ, per germline. The CDR3: CASSLGSTNEKLFF. CDR3 coding DNA: TGTGCCAGCAGCTTAGGGAGTACTAATGAAAAACTGTTTTTT.

Remarks on this clone: A read error may produce the germline difference seen at one junction end. This sequence joins TRBV7-9 and TRBJ1-1; D gene uncertain. The V gene's germline CDR1 is SEHNR and CDR2 FQNEAQ (reference sequence). This CDR3 is built from 15 residues. The CDR3 sequence: CASSLSAGLDTGAFF. The CDR3 DNA sequence: TGTGCCAGCAGCCTCTCAGCGGGATTAGACACTGGAGCTTTCTTT.

The table lists this clone with a count of one. The J gene is TRBJ2-7, the V gene TRBV11-1; D is unclear. The CDR3 runs to 13 residues. The V and J ends lost 5 bases and 3 bases respectively, with 11 bases between them. Germline V lookup: CDR1 SGHAT, CDR2 FQDESV (reference sequence). The DNA of the CDR3 is TGTGCCAGCAGCGACGACCGCCGCTACGAGCAGTACTTC. This encodes CASSDDRRYEQYF.

The J gene is TRBJ1-5, the V gene TRBV6-5; D gene unclear. Per germline, CDR1 MNHEY and CDR2 SVGAGI. The V gene lost 5 bases and the J gene lost 7 bases, with 18 bases spanning the gap. CDR3 length: 15 residues. DNA for the CDR3: TGTGCCAGCAGTCCCTCGTGGGGTTATGAGCAGCCCCAGCATTTT. Translated, it gives CASSPSWGYEQPQHF.

The sample holds one count of this clone. The V and J genes are TRBV18 and TRBJ1-5; TRBD1 might be the D (6 bases). Looked up from germline, CDR1 is KGHSH and CDR2 is LQKENI. This CDR3 is built from 15 residues. V gave up 2 bases and J gave up 4 bases, with 12 bases separating them. In DNA, the CDR3 is TGTGCCAGCTCACCAAGGGGGGGGCGGAATCAGCCCCAGCATTTT. It yields the protein CASSPRGGRNQPQHF. Looking up the rest from reference TRBV18 and TRBJ1-5 gives the full variable domain: NAGVMQNPRHLVRRRGQEARLRCSPMKGHSHVYWYRQLPEEGLKFMVYLQKENIIDESGMPKERFSAEFPKEGPSILRIQQVVRGDSAAYFCASSPRGGRNQPQHFGDGTRLSIL.

The V and J genes are TRBV29-1 and TRBJ1-1; 12 bases are a match to TRBD1. The J segment lost 1 base and the V segment lost 6 bases, leaving 9 bases of the junction unmatched. This CDR3 is 16 amino acids long. CDR1 SQVTM and CDR2 ANQGSEA come from the germline V gene. The CDR3 spells CSVTGTGGMENTEAFF. The CDR3 DNA reads as TGCAGCGTCACCGGGACAGGGGGCATGGAGAACACTGAAGCTTTCTTT.

This clone was seen only a few times. The rearrangement joins TRBV6-6 to TRBJ2-7, with 7 nucleotides matching TRBD1. J lost 5 bases, V lost 6 bases, and 13 bases had no gene match. The CDR3 is 15 amino acids. Per germline, CDR1 MNHNY and CDR2 SVGAGI (reference sequence). CDR3 nucleotides: TGTGCCAGCAGCCGAACAGGGGATCTGAGGGACGAGCAGTACTTC. Translating it yields CASSRTGDLRDEQYF.

The chain joins TRBV30 to TRBJ2-4; TRBD1 agrees at 7 bases. Germline CDR1 is GTSNPN and CDR2 is SVGIG (reference sequence). The CDR3 spans 16 residues. V was clipped by 3 bases and J by 3 bases; unmatched bases: 11. CDR3 amino acids: CAWRLTGKVGKNIQYF. The CDR3 nucleotides are TGTGCCTGGAGACTGACAGGGAAGGTTGGCAAAAACATTCAGTACTTC. The variable domain in full, with the rest retrieved from reference TRBV30 and TRBJ2-4, is SQTIHQWPATLVQPVGSPLSLECTVEGTSNPNLYWYRQAAGRGLQLLFYSVGIGQISSEVPQNLSASRPQDRQFILSSKKLLLSDSGFYLCAWRLTGKVGKNIQYFGAGTRLSVL.

This clone was observed a single time. V and J are TRBV7-9 and TRBJ1-1; D is ambiguous. The germline gives CDR1 SEHNR, CDR2 FQNEAQ (reference sequence). This CDR3 has 14 amino acids. V dropped 0 bases and J dropped 4 bases, with 9 bases sitting between them. CDR3 loop: CASSLAGRATEAFF. The CDR3 coding sequence is TGTGCCAGCAGCTTAGCTGGGAGGGCCACTGAAGCTTTCTTT.